The clone carrying this TCR beta chain was seen once. The genes and germline here are from mouse. The read is 1 residue too short to cover the CDR3 end, so that end is filled in from the germline J gene. Profiled with immunoSEQ multiplex PCR; TCRdb holds only in-frame clones, not every one. This sample yields roughly 5,000 clones, of which roughly half are seen a single time; approximately 3% belongs to the top ten. In germline, CDR1 is SGHDT, CDR2 FRDEAV. V gave up 5 bases and J gave up 0 bases; unmatched junction bases: 6. This CDR3 is 15 amino acids long. The sample belongs to a study of tissue T cells after allogeneic stem cell transplantation. The time point: mouse harvest day 7 after allogeneic transplant. Each mouse received 10^7 T-cell-depleted marrow cells plus 10^6 splenic CD5+ T cells by tail vein.

Sequenced: skin. The clonotype comes from a female BALB/c mouse given C57BL/6 T cells with graft-versus-host disease after an allogeneic hematopoietic cell transplant. The rearrangement uses TRBV14 and TRBJ1-1; TRBD1 matches 8 bases. The sequenced CDR3 bases are TGTGCCAGCAGCTGGGACAGGCGTGCAAACACAGAAGTCTTC. It codes for CASSWDRRANTEVF. The full CDR3 is CASSWDRRANTEVFF.